The 20 T cell receptor beta chains reported below all come from one sample, sequenced in a study of T cell clonality in common variable immunodeficiency. Sequenced by immunoSEQ multiplex PCR; TCRdb stores in-frame clones only, minus some. The sample yields about 40,000 clones, without any singletons. The specimen sequenced was peripheral blood mononuclear cells. The origin of the receptors is a person between 18 and 75 years old in good health.

This clone came up a few times. CDR3 amino acids: CASSHGRTQYF. Partial CDR3 DNA: TGTGCCAGCAGCCACGGTCGGACC. V and J are TRBV6-2 or TRBV6-3 and TRBJ2-5, with D hard to call. The read falls 3 residues short of the CDR3 end, and the missing part is taken from the germline J gene. Germline V lookup: CDR1 MNHEY, CDR2 SVGEGT. CDR3 size: 11 residues. V lost 6 bases and J lost 7, with 9 bases in between.

This clone was seen repeatedly, ten times or more. This CDR3 is CASSRTGGMANVLTF. The CDR3 bases that were read are TGTGCCAGCTCCCGGACAGGGGGCATGGCCAACGTC. This rearrangement joins TRBV18 to TRBJ2-6; 11 bases are a match to TRBD1. The CDR3 is cut off 3 residues early in the read; its end comes from the germline J gene. Germline CDR1 is KGHSH and CDR2 is LQKENI. V dropped 6 bases and J dropped 6; count of bases not matched to a gene: 4. The CDR3 covers 15 residues.

This clone was recorded many times. The observed sequence ends 3 residues before the CDR3 terminus, with the missing tail filled in from the germline J gene. This rearrangement joins TRBV7-9 to TRBJ1-4, with D tentatively TRBD1 (6 bases). Germline V gene data show CDR1 as SEHNR and CDR2 as FQNEAQ (reference sequence). The CDR3 covers 14 residues. V gave up 3 bases and J gave up 7 bases, with 12 bases separating them. CDR3 DNA, as far as it was read: TGTGCCAGCAGCTTCCGGGACACCCGTGAAAAA. Protein: CASSFRDTREK. The whole CDR3 is CASSFRDTREKLFF.

This clone has more than one count but fewer than ten. The read finishes 3 residues shy of the CDR3 end, and the germline J gene is used to complete it. V is TRBV18 and J is TRBJ2-1; TRBD1 is a possible D gene (6 bases). The V end lost 3 bases, the J end lost 4 bases, and 13 bases lay between the germline ends. CDR3 size: 15 residues. In germline, CDR1 is KGHSH, CDR2 LQKENI. The CDR3 region is CASSPIQGDYNEQFF. The DNA read from the CDR3 is TGTGCCAGCTCACCTATACAGGGCGATTACAATGAG.

This clone was picked up many times. The CDR3 is cut off 3 residues early in the read; its end comes from the germline J gene. V gene TRBV4-1 combines with J gene TRBJ2-2; D is perhaps TRBD2 (6 bases). Trimming removed 1 base from V and 7 bases from J, with 13 bases in between. The CDR3 spans 15 residues. The germline CDR1 and CDR2 sequences are MGHRA and YSYEKL. The sequenced part of the CDR3 DNA is TGCGCCAGCAGCCAAGCTTACCGGAGGGGCGGGGAG. Residues: CASSQAYRRGGE. In full, the CDR3 is CASSQAYRRGGELFF.

This clone occurred many times. The read halts 3 residues ahead of the CDR3 end, with the missing end drawn from the germline J gene. The chain has TRBV20-1 and TRBJ2-7; TRBD2 matches 8 bases. Germline lookup yields CDR1 DFQATT and CDR2 SNEGSKA (reference sequence). CDR3 size: 17 residues. Trimming cost V 0 bases and J 2 bases; bases outside gene matches: 12. The CDR3 DNA, read in part, is TGCAGTGCTAGAGATAGTGGGACTAGAATCATCCCCTACGAG. This encodes CSARDSGTRIIPYE. The whole CDR3 is CSARDSGTRIIPYEQYF.

This clone was counted at least ten times. The read halts 3 residues ahead of the CDR3 end, with the missing end drawn from the germline J gene. The V and J genes are TRBV20-1 and TRBJ1-2; D perhaps matches TRBD1 (6 bases). With 2 bases removed from V and 2 bases from J, the gap between germline ends came to 18 bases. This CDR3 is 16 amino acids long. Germline V CDR1 and CDR2: DFQATT, SNEGSKA (reference sequence). CDR3 bases read: TGCAGTGCTAGACCCCACGGGGCAGGGGCAAACTATGGC. Protein sequence: CSARPHGAGANYG. The CDR3 in its entirety is CSARPHGAGANYGYTF.

This clone was detected ten times or more. Read data end 3 residues before the CDR3 end; the end is taken from the germline J gene. The chain combines TRBV30 with TRBJ1-6; D is unclear. Deletions cut 3 bases from V and 10 bases from J, with 19 bases between. Looked up from germline, CDR1 is GTSNPN and CDR2 is SVGIG (reference sequence). CDR3 length: 15 amino acids. The DNA read from the CDR3 is TGTGCCTGGAGGCCTATGGGTCGAGGAGGGTCACCC. It encodes CAWRPMGRGGSP. The whole CDR3 sequence reads CAWRPMGRGGSPLHF.

There are a few counts of this clone. Coverage ceases 3 residues before the CDR3 finishes, and the germline J gene fills in the end. The V gene is TRBV29-1, the J gene TRBJ1-2; perhaps TRBD1 as D (5 bases). V lost 6 bases to trimming and J lost 0 bases, with 11 bases between them. CDR3 length equals 13 residues. Germline CDR1 SQVTM, CDR2 ANQGSEA. The CDR3 sequence: CSVETTANYGYTF. The CDR3 bases that were read are TGCAGCGTCGAAACGACAGCTAACTATGGC.

This clone was seen a handful of times. From the germline J gene comes the end of the CDR3, since the read stops 3 residues before it. The V call is TRBV11-2, the J call TRBJ2-7; D possibly corresponds to TRBD2 (5 bases). This CDR3 is 15 amino acids long. CDR1 is SGHAT and CDR2 is FQNNGV in the germline V gene. Trimming cost V 5 bases and J 0 bases, with 14 bases left between them. The CDR3 DNA, read in part, is TGTGCCAGCAGCATCAGGACTGTTAGCTCCTACGAG. It translates to CASSIRTVSSYE. The CDR3 in its entirety is CASSIRTVSSYEQYF.

In regard to this clone: The sequence runs out 3 residues before the end of the CDR3; the remainder is reconstructed from the germline J gene. This chain connects TRBV19 to TRBJ1-1, with 7 bases fitting TRBD1. CDR1 and CDR2 (germline): LNHDA, SQIVND (reference sequence). CDR3 length: 16 amino acids. Partial CDR3 DNA: TGTGCCAGTAGTATCCCCCAAACAGGGGTGGGCGAGACC. The encoded protein is CASSIPQTGVGET. The whole CDR3 sequence is CASSIPQTGVGETAFF.

Turning to this clone: Read coverage stops 3 residues before the CDR3 terminus; the germline J gene supplies the remainder. The identical CDR3 is also encoded by other nucleotide sequences in the sample. The chain is built from TRBV7-3 and TRBJ2-5, with TRBD1 matching over 7 bases. The CDR3 contains 14 residues. With 5 bases clipped from V and 2 bases from J, the junction kept 5 bases outside the gene matches. Per germline, CDR1 SGHTA and CDR2 FQGTGA. The covered CDR3 bases are TGTGCCAGCAGCCCGACAGGGTTACAAGAGACC. It is translated as CASSPTGLQET. The complete CDR3 protein is CASSPTGLQETQYF.

Remarks on this clone: The read stops 3 residues short of the end of the CDR3; the missing end is completed from the germline J gene. The V gene is TRBV7-3, the J gene TRBJ2-1, with TRBD2 identical over 9 bases. With V trimmed by 1 base and J by 3 bases, 10 bases remained unmatched. The germline CDR1 and CDR2 sequences are SGHTA and FQGTGA. CDR3 size: 18 residues. CDR3 sequence reads: CASSLRAETSGGYNEQFF. The sequenced part of the CDR3 DNA is TGTGCCAGCAGCTTAAGGGCCGAGACTAGCGGAGGCTACAATGAG. The entire variable domain, with the rest obtained from reference TRBV7-3 and TRBJ2-1, is as follows: GAGVSQTPSNKVTEKGKYVELRCDPISGHTALYWYRQSLGQGPEFLIYFQGTGAADDSGLPNDRFFAVRPEGSVSTLKIQRTERGDSAVYLCASSLRAETSGGYNEQFFGPGTRLTVL.

This clone was counted ten times or more. The CDR3 end is not reached by the read, which stops 3 residues before it; the germline J gene fills it in. The genes are TRBV19 and TRBJ2-7; tentative D call: TRBD1 (6 bases). Germline loops: CDR1 LNHDA, CDR2 SQIVND (reference sequence). This CDR3 has 14 residues. Trimming removed 1 base at V and 6 bases at J, with 13 bases between. The CDR3 DNA, read in part, is TGTGCCAGTAGTATAGCCCCGGACAGTGTCGAG. Its translation is CASSIAPDSVE. The full CDR3 sequence reads CASSIAPDSVEQYF. The variable domain in full, completed from reference TRBV19 and TRBJ2-7, reads DGGITQSPKYLFRKEGQNVTLSCEQNLNHDAMYWYRQDPGQGLRLIYYSQIVNDFQKGDIAEGYSVSREKKESFPLTVTSAQKNPTAFYLCASSIAPDSVEQYFGPGTRLTVT.

At least ten counts were recorded for this clone. The part of the CDR3 DNA that was read is TGTGCCAGTAGTGCGAGAACAGGTTCAACTAATGAAAAG. Protein product: CASSARTGSTNEK. Given in full, the CDR3 is CASSARTGSTNEKLFF. The V call is TRBV19, the J call TRBJ2-2; a weak D match, TRBD1 (5 bases). The CDR3 end falls 3 residues outside the read, so it is completed with the germline J gene. The CDR3 sequence is 16 residues long. Germline lookup yields CDR1 LNHDA and CDR2 SQIVND (reference sequence).

This clone was picked up many times. Sequencing ends 3 residues short of the CDR3 end; the germline J gene provides the rest. The rearrangement uses TRBV13 and TRBJ1-3; no clear D. The CDR3 totals 13 residues. CDR1 and CDR2 from the germline V gene are PRHDT and FYEKMQ (reference sequence). V lost 4 bases and J lost 1, with 5 bases in between. CDR3 bases read: TGTGCCAGCAGCTCCCCGTCTGGAAACACC. This codes for CASSSPSGNT. Given in full, the CDR3 is CASSSPSGNTIYF.

This clone was seen ten or more times. From the germline J gene comes the end of the CDR3, since the read stops 3 residues before it. V gene TRBV19 combines with J gene TRBJ1-1; D is perhaps TRBD1 (6 bases). Germline V gene sequence: CDR1 LNHDA, CDR2 SQIVND (reference sequence). V was shortened by 4 bases and J by 0 bases, with 15 bases between the two germline ends. The CDR3 covers 16 residues. The CDR3 here is CASSKSQGRVNTEAFF. The CDR3 bases that were read are TGTGCCAGTAGTAAATCACAGGGACGTGTGAACACTGAA.

This clone has at least ten counts. CDR3 DNA (partial): TGCGCCAGCAGCTACTGGACTAGCGGAGGCACAGATACG. This sequence encodes CASSYWTSGGTDT. The whole CDR3 protein is CASSYWTSGGTDTQYF. The V gene is TRBV5-1, the J gene TRBJ2-3; the match to TRBD2 covers 10 bases. The CDR3 end is not reached by the read, which stops 3 residues before it; the germline J gene fills it in. CDR3 length equals 16 residues. J gave up 1 base and V 3 bases, and 5 bases lay outside the gene matches. In germline, CDR1 is SGHRS, CDR2 YFSETQ.

This clone was counted many times. The read terminates 3 residues before the CDR3 end, so the remaining end is supplied by the germline J gene. The chain recombines TRBV7-2 with TRBJ2-7; possibly TRBD1 for D (6 bases). The CDR3 has 14 residues. In germline, CDR1 is SGHTA, CDR2 FQGNSA. V gave up 5 bases and J gave up 0 bases, with 11 bases separating them. The DNA read from the CDR3 is TGTGCCAGCAGCGAACAGGGTATCTCCTACGAG. It translates to CASSEQGISYE. From start to end, the CDR3 is CASSEQGISYEQYF.

This clone was counted ten times or more. The read ends 3 residues before the CDR3 terminus; that terminus is restored from the germline J gene. The J gene is TRBJ2-7, the V gene TRBV5-6; TRBD2 aligns across 8 bases. The germline gives CDR1 SGHDT, CDR2 YYEEEE. The V segment lost 4 bases and the J segment 0 bases; nucleotides outside the gene matches: 6. This CDR3 contains 15 residues. The sequenced part of the CDR3 DNA is TGTGCCAGCAGCCGGGGACTAGGGGTCTCCTACGAG. It specifies CASSRGLGVSYE. The whole CDR3 protein is CASSRGLGVSYEQYF.